These 13 T cell receptor beta chains share one sample of origin, sequenced in a study of CXCR3-negative and CXCR3-positive naive CD8 T cells. The libraries of TRB cDNA were prepared using 5' RACE with UMI labels. TCRdb reprocessed the 5' RACE reads, keeping one entry per CDR3 protein, no DNA. This sample carries roughly 89,000 distinct CDR3 sequences, with approximately 0.99% going to the ten biggest clones. The sequenced sample was naive CXCR3- CD8+ T cells from blood. The sample's subset: CD45RO-CCR7+CD27+CD95- naive CD8+ T cells lacking CXCR3 (TNR3-). The receptors derive from a human donor in good health. Some clones in this sample may be carry-over from other donors' samples.

This sequence joins TRBV7-6 and TRBJ2-5; the TCRdb call, TRBD2, lacks DNA for checking. The CDR3 covers 15 residues. Per the germline V gene, CDR1 is SGHVS and CDR2 is FNYEAQ. CDR3 amino acids: CASSLGLADGETQYF.

The V call is TRBV3-1, the J call TRBJ2-1. The CDR3 runs to 15 residues. Germline CDR1 is LGHDT and CDR2 is YNNKEL (reference sequence). The CDR3 loop reads CASSQGVDPYNEQFF.

The V gene is TRBV27, the J gene TRBJ2-6; no DNA is available, so the TRBD2 call from TCRdb remains unchecked. This CDR3 is built from 19 residues. Germline-derived CDR1 and CDR2 are MNHEY and SMNVEV (reference sequence). The CDR3 protein is CASSLVHSGWDSGANVLTF.

The chain carries TRBV6-5 and TRBJ1-1; TCRdb's D call of TRBD1 is untestable without DNA. Germline CDR1 reads MNHEY; CDR2 reads SVGAGI. The CDR3 consists of 12 residues. The chain's CDR3 is CASSYSTGEAFF.

This chain uses TRBV5-4 with TRBJ2-7; the TCRdb call, TRBD1, lacks DNA for checking. Germline CDR1 is SGHNT and CDR2 is YYREEE (reference sequence). The CDR3 has 15 residues. The CDR3 spells CASSLGPGVTYEQYF.

The CDR3 region is CASSQEGLSTEAFF. The rearrangement uses TRBV4-2 and TRBJ1-1. This CDR3 spans 14 amino acids. Looked up from germline, CDR1 is LGHNA and CDR2 is YNFKEQ.

The rearrangement uses TRBV6-4 and TRBJ2-2; TCRdb's D call of TRBD1 is untestable without DNA. Germline V gene lookup returns CDR1 MRHNA and CDR2 SNTAGT. CDR3 size: 15 residues. The CDR3 sequence: CASSDSGQGTGELFF.

This CDR3 reads CASSISLGGLGTDTQYF. The chain carries TRBV6-5 and TRBJ2-3; TCRdb lists TRBD1, though no DNA is available to test this call. The germline CDR1 and CDR2 sequences are MNHEY and SVGAGI. The CDR3 length is 17 residues.

This chain connects TRBV12-3 or TRBV12-4 to TRBJ2-7; TCRdb indicates TRBD2, and absent DNA this call remains unverified. This CDR3 has 14 amino acids. The chain's CDR3 is CASNPGLAPHEQYF.

V is TRBV15 and J is TRBJ2-7; the D call from TCRdb, TRBD2, cannot be confirmed without DNA. Germline V CDR1 and CDR2: LNHNV, YYDKDF (reference sequence). The CDR3 has 14 amino acids. The CDR3 loop reads CATSADGGSYEQYF.

The chain joins TRBV12-3 or TRBV12-4 to TRBJ2-3; as DNA is missing, the TRBD1 call by TCRdb cannot be tested. The CDR3 spans 13 residues. The CDR3 loop is CASSPGGADTQYF.

The chain employs TRBV29-1 and TRBJ2-1; the TCRdb call, TRBD1, lacks DNA for checking. Germline V CDR1 and CDR2: SQVTM, ANQGSEA. This CDR3 region has 12 residues. The CDR3 reads CSPVKESGEQFF.

This CDR3 is CSARPPGRIEQYF. The V and J genes are TRBV29-1 and TRBJ2-7; TCRdb's D call of TRBD1 is untestable without DNA. CDR1 SQVTM and CDR2 ANQGSEA come from the germline V gene. The length of the CDR3 is 13 residues.